This T cell receptor beta chain came from a study of CD8 T cells in ankylosing spondylitis. Study observations and caveats: Those disease-linked clones were CD8+; they were also relatively rare in peripheral blood. Both synovial fluid and blood in reactive arthritis had previously been reported to carry some motif variants.

Molecular-barcoded quantitative 5'-RACE produced these TCR beta libraries. TCRdb ran MiXCR on the 5' RACE reads and lists one entry per CDR3 protein. Altogether nearly 350,000 distinct CDR3 sequences are present, roughly 14% being singletons, with the ten largest covering about 1%. Germline CDR1 is DFQATT and CDR2 is SNEGSKA (reference sequence). Between the trimmed V and J ends, which lost 2 bases and 7 bases, there was a span of 22 bases. CDR3 length: 16 residues. Note on this clonotype: The target antigen is unknown.

V gene TRBV20-1 combines with J gene TRBJ2-3; possible D gene TRBD2, 6 bases. The sequenced sample consisted of blood, either unsorted or a sorted T cell fraction (not recorded which). This TCR was sampled from a male donor with ankylosing spondylitis or in good health (not recorded which). The CDR3: CSARSLRGSGTYTQYF. For the CDR3, the DNA is TGCAGTGCTAGATCCCTCCGGGGGTCCGGAACCTATACGCAGTATTTT.